This T cell receptor (beta chain) was obtained from a study of blood T cell repertoires in COVID-19. Whole-study context: PBMCs, B-cell-depleted T cells, or T cells were the source of the cDNA or gDNA that made up the material.

In the source study's methods: Quantification of nucleated cells was approximated via reference gene primer amplification. The table came from immunoSEQ multiplex PCR; TCRdb's copy has only in-frame clones and leaves some out. V and J calls and clone size are copied from that table; D and trimming were computed from the DNA. The repertoire holds over 300,000 clones, around 90% seen once, with nearly 6.5% in the top ten. This CDR3 contains 19 residues. The trim removed 2 bases at V and 6 bases at J, leaving 19 bases unmatched. Germline assignment: CDR1 SGHTA and CDR2 FQGNSA. This clonotype was sampled from a man in his late teens or twenties who had recovered from COVID-19. The chain employs TRBV7-2 and TRBJ2-1, with 7 bases identical to TRBD2. Sample: peripheral blood. CDR3 sequence (DNA): TGTGCCAGCAGCTTACCTACGTATGGACCTGCGTCGGGAGGCAATGAGCAGTTCTTC. Its protein is CASSLPTYGPASGGNEQFF.